This T cell receptor beta chain is drawn from a study of cytomegalovirus exposure and HLA in healthy donors. The CDR3 sequence is 15 residues long. The germline gives CDR1 MNHNY, CDR2 SVGAGI (reference sequence). V trimming: 8 bases; J trimming: 0 bases; junction bases outside the gene matches: 9. The PCR used 60 Vbeta and 13 Jbeta primers. Clones were read by immunoSEQ multiplex PCR, and TCRdb kept only the in-frame ones, dropping some. Of some 160,000 clones listed, about 85% are singletons. The chain carries TRBV6-6 and TRBJ1-1; 7 nucleotides agree with TRBD1. The clonotype comes from a young man in good health and CMV-seronegative. Sequenced material: PBMCs. The CDR3 region has the DNA TGTGCCAGCGAAGGACAGGAGTTCATGAACACTGAAGCTTTCTTT. It specifies CASEGQEFMNTEAFF.